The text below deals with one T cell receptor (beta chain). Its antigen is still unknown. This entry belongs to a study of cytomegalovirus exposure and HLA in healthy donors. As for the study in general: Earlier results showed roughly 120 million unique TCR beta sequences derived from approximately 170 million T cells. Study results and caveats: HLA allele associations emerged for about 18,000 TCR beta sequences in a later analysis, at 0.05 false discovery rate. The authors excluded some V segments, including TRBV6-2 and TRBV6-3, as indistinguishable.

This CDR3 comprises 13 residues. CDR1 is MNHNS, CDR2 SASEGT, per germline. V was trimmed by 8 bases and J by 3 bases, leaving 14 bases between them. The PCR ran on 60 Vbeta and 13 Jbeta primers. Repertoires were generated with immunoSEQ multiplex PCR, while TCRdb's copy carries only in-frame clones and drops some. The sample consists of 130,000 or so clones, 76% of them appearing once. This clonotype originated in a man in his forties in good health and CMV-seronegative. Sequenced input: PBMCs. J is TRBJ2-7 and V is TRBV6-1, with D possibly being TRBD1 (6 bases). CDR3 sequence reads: CASLKEDSYEQYF. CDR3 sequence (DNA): TGTGCCAGCTTGAAAGAGGACAGCTACGAGCAGTACTTC.